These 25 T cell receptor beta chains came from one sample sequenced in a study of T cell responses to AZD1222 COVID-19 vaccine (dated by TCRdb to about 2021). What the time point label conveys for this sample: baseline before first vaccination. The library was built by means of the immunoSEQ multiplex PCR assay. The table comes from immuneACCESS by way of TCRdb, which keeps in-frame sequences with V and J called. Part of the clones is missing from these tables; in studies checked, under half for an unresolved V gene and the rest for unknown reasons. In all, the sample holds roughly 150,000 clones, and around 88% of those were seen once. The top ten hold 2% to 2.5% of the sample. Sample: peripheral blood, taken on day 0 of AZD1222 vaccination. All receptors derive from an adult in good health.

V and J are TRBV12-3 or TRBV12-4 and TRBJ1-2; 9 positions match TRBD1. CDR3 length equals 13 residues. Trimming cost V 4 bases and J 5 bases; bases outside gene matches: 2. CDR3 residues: CASSWGQGYGYTF. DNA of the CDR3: TGTGCCAGCAGTTGGGGACAGGGTTATGGCTACACCTTC.

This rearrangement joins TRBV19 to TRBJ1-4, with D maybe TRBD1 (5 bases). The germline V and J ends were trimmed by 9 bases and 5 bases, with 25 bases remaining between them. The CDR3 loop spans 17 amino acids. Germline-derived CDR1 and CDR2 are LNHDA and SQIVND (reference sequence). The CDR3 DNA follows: TGTGCCAGCCTGGATGTCCGAGGCACCGGGGGAAATGAAAAACTGTTTTTT. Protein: CASLDVRGTGGNEKLFF.

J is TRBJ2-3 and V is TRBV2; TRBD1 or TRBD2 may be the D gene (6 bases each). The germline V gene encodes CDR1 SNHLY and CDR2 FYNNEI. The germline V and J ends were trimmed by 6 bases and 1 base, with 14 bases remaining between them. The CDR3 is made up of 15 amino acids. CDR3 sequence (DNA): TGTGCCAGCAGCTTCGGGGGCGGTGGCACAGATACGCAGTATTTT. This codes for CASSFGGGGTDTQYF.

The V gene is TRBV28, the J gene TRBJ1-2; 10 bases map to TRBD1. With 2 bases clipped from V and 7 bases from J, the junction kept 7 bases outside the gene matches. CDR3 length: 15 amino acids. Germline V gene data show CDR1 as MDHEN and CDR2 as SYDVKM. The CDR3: CASSLSGRTGGGYTF. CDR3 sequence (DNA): TGTGCCAGCAGTTTAAGTGGGAGGACAGGGGGTGGCTACACCTTC.

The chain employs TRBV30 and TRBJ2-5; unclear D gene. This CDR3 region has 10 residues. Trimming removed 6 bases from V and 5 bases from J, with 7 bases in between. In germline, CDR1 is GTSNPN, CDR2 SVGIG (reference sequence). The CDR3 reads CACISETQYF. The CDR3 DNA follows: TGTGCCTGTATATCGGAGACCCAGTACTTC. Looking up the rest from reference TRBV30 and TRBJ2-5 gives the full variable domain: SQTIHQWPATLVQPVGSPLSLECTVEGTSNPNLYWYRQAAGRGLQLLFYSVGIGQISSEVPQNLSASRPQDRQFILSSKKLLLSDSGFYLCACISETQYFGPGTRLLVL.

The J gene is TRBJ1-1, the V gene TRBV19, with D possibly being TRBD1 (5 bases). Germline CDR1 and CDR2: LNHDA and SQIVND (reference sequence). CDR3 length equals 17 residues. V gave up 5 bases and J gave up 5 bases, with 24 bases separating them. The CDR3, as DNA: TGTGCCAGTAGTCGCGAAACTTTATGGGGGGTTGGAACTGAAGCTTTCTTT. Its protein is CASSRETLWGVGTEAFF.

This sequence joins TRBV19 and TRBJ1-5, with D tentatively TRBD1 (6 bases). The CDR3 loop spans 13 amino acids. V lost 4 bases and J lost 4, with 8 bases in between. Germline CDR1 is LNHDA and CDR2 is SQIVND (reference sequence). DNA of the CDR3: TGTGCCAGTAGTAGGGGGACAAATCAGCCCCAGCATTTT. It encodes CASSRGTNQPQHF.

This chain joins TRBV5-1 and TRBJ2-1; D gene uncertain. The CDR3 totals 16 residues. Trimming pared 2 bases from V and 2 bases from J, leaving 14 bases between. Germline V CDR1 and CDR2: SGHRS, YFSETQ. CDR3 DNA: TGCGCCAGCAGCTTAGGTCTACCCATAACCTACAATGAGCAGTTCTTC. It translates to CASSLGLPITYNEQFF. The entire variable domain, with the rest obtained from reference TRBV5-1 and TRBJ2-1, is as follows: KAGVTQTPRYLIKTRGQQVTLSCSPISGHRSVSWYQQTPGQGLQFLFEYFSETQRNKGNFPGRFSGRQFSNSRSEMNVSTLELGDSALYLCASSLGLPITYNEQFFGPGTRLTVL.

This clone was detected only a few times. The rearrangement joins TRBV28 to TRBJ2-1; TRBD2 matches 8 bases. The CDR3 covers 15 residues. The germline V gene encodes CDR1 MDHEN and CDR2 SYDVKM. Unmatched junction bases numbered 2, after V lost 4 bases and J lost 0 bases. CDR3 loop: CASSYSGVSYNEQFF. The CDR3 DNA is TGTGCCAGCAGTTATAGCGGGGTCTCCTACAATGAGCAGTTCTTC.

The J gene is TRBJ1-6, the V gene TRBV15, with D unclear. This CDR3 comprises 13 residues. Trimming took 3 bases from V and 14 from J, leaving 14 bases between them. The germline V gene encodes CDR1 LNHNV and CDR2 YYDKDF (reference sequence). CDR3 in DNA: TGTGCCACCAGCAGGGTCGCGGAGGGAACCCTCCACTTT. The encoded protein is CATSRVAEGTLHF.

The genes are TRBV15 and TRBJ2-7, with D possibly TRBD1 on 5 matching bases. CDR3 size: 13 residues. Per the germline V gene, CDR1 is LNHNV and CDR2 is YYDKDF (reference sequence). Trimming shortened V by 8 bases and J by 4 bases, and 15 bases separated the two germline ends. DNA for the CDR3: TGTGCCACCGGTCAGGGTACAGAATACGAGCAGTACTTC. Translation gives CATGQGTEYEQYF.

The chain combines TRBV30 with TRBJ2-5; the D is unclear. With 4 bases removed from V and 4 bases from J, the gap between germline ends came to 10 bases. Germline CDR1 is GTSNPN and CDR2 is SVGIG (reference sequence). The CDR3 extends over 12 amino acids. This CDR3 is CAWMVGGETQYF. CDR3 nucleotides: TGTGCCTGGATGGTCGGTGGAGAGACCCAGTACTTC.

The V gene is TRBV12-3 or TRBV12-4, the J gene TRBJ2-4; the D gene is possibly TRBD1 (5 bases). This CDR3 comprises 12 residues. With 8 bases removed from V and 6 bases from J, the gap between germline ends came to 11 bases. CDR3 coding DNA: TGTGCCAGCGCCTATCAGGGAAACATTCAGTACTTC. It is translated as CASAYQGNIQYF.

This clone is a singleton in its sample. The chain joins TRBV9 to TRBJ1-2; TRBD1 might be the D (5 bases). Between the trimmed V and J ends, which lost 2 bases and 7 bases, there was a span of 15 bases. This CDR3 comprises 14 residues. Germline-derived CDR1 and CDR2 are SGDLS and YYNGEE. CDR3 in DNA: TGTGCCAGCAGCGTTGCAGGGCAAATGGGTGGCTACACCTTC. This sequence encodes CASSVAGQMGGYTF.

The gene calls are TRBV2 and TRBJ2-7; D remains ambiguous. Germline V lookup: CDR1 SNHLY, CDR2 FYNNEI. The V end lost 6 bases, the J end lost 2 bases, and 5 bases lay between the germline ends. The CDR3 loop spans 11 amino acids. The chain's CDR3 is CASSATYEQYF. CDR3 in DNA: TGTGCCAGCAGCGCAACCTACGAGCAGTACTTC.

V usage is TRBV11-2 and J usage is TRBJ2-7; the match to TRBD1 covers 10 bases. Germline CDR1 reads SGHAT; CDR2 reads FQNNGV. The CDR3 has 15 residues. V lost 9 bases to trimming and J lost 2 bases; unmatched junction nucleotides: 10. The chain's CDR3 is CASALAGTGAYEQYF. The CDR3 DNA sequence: TGTGCCAGTGCCCTCGCCGGGACAGGGGCCTACGAGCAGTACTTC.

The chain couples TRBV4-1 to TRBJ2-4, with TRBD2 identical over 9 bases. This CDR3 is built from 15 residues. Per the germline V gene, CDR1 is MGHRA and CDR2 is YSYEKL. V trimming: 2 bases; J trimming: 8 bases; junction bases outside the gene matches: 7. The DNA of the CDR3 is TGCGCCAGCAGCCAATCCGGGACTAGCTCGGACATTCAGTACTTC. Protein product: CASSQSGTSSDIQYF.

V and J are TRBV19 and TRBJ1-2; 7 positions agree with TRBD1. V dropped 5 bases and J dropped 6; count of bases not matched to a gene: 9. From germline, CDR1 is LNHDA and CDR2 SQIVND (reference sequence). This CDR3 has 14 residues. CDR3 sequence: CASSAKSQGDGYTF. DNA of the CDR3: TGTGCCAGTAGTGCTAAATCCCAGGGGGATGGCTACACCTTC.

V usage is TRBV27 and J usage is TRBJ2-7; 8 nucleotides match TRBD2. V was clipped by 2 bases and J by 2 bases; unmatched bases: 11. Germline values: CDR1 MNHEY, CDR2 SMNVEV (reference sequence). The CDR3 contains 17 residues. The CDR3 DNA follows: TGTGCCAGCAGTTTACCCCCTAGCGGGCCTTTACCCTACGAGCAGTACTTC. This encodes CASSLPPSGPLPYEQYF.

The CDR3 DNA reads TGTGCCAGCAGCTTTAATGGGTGGGGGTCCTTAGCGGGCCACGAGCAGTACTTC. Translated, it gives CASSFNGWGSLAGHEQYF. This chain links TRBV11-3 with TRBJ2-7; 7 bases are shared with TRBD2. J gave up 5 bases and V 3 bases, and 19 bases lay outside the gene matches. This CDR3 spans 18 amino acids. Germline loops: CDR1 SGHNT, CDR2 YENEEA.

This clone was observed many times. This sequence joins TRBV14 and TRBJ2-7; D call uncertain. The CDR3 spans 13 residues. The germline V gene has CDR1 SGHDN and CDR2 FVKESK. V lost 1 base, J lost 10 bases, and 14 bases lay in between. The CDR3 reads CASSQANGYLQYF. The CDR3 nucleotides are TGTGCCAGCAGCCAAGCCAACGGCTACCTTCAGTACTTC.

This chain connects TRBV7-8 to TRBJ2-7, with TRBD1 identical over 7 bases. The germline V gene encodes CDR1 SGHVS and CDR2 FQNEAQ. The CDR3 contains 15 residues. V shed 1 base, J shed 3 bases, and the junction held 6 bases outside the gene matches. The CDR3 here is CASSLETGYIYEQYF. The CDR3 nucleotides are TGTGCCAGCAGCTTAGAGACAGGGTACATCTACGAGCAGTACTTC.

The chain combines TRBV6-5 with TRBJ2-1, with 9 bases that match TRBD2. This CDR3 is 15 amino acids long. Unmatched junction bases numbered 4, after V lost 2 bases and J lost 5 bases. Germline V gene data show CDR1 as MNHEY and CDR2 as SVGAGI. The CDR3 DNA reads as TGTGCCAGCAGTTACGCACCTAGCGGGGACAATGAGCAGTTCTTC. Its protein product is CASSYAPSGDNEQFF.

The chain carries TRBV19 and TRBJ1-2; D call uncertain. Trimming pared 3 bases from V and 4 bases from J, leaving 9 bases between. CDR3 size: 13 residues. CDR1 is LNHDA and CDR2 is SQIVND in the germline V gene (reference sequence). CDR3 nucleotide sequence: TGTGCCAGTAGTATCCCGGAGTTCTATGGCTACACCTTC. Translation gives CASSIPEFYGYTF.

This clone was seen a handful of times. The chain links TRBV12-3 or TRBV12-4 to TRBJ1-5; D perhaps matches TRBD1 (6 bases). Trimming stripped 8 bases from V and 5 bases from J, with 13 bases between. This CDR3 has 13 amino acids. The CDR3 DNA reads TGTGCCAGCGGAGGGGGGGCGTATCAGCCCCAGCATTTT. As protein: CASGGGAYQPQHF.